This T cell receptor beta chain is from a study of cytomegalovirus exposure and HLA in healthy donors. The wider study: In an earlier analysis, approximately 120 million unique TCR beta sequences were found from some 200 million T cells. Whole-study results and caveats: Cytomegalovirus-associated status was assigned to 150 to 200 TCR beta chains. Analysis performed later showed TCR beta chains linked to HLA being more clonally expanded than equally common others.

Use of 60 Vbeta and 13 Jbeta primers characterized the PCR. The table came from immunoSEQ multiplex PCR; TCRdb's copy has only in-frame clones and leaves some out. The data contain 110,000 to 150,000 clones, around 80% of them singletons. The CDR3 contains 16 residues. CDR1 and CDR2 (germline): SGHRS, YFSETQ. V lost 5 bases and J lost 4; bases outside the gene matches: 13. For this clone: Its antigen is unknown.

What was sequenced was PBMCs. The source of this sequence is a woman between 35 and 50 years old in good health and CMV-seronegative. The rearrangement uses TRBV5-1 and TRBJ2-7, with 9 bases that match TRBD2. CDR3 residues: CASSSGLAGNFYEQYF. CDR3 sequence (DNA): TGCGCCAGCAGTTCTGGTCTAGCGGGGAACTTTTACGAGCAGTACTTC.